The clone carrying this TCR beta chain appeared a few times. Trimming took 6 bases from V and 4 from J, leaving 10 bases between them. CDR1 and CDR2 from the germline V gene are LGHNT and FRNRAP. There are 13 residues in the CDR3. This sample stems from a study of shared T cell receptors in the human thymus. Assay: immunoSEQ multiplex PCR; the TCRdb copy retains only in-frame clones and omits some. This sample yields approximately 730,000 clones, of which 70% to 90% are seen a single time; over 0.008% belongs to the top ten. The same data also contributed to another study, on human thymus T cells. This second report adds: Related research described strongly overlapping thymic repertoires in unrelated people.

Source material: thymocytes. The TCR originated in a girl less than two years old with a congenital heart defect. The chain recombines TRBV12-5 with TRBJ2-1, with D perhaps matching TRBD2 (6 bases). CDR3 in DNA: TGTGCTAGTGGGCCCGGGGGTTACAATGAGCAGTTCTTC. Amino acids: CASGPGGYNEQFF.